The text below deals with one T cell receptor (beta chain). Its antigen is not known. The read gets to within 3 residues of the CDR3 end, and the germline J gene fills in the rest. The CDR3 is made up of 13 amino acids. Unmatched junction bases numbered 2, after V lost 1 base and J lost 5 bases. In germline, CDR1 is MNHEY, CDR2 SMNVEV (reference sequence). Sequencing was performed with immunoSEQ multiplex PCR; in TCRdb, only in-frame clones are kept and a portion is missing. This repertoire includes 25,000 to 35,000 clones. The data were taken from a study of T cells in women clearing cervical HPV infection. Overall study: Blood came at first lesion visit for cases, post-clearance for controls. General observations from the study: Cases and controls were distinguished at AUC just under 0.85 by richness and V genes. Cases carried less TRBV6-7 than controls: 0.11% versus 0.16%.

This chain joins TRBV27 and TRBJ2-7, with 7 bases matching TRBD1. The sequence derives from a woman between 18 and 75 years old with a cervical HPV16 infection that either progressed to CIN3+ or cleared (not recorded which). Sequenced: blood buffy coat. The sequenced CDR3 bases are TGTGCCAGCAGTTTATGGCAGGGGGACGAG. This codes for CASSLWQGDE. The full CDR3 is CASSLWQGDEQYF.